This T cell receptor beta chain was recorded in a study of CD8+ T cells in alopecia areata. Treatment meaning: oral pan-JAK inhibitor, 5-10 mg twice daily. This CDR3 has 13 residues. CDR1 is GTSNPN and CDR2 is SVGIG in the germline V gene (reference sequence). V was trimmed by 1 base and J by 8 bases, leaving 12 bases between them. cDNA serving as the sequencing template came from extracted, reverse transcribed RNA. Libraries were prepared by immunoSEQ multiplex PCR; TCRdb keeps only in-frame clonotypes and omits some of them. The repertoire holds nearly 200,000 clones, with about three fifths as singletons.

The sample in question was CD4+ T cells sorted from blood, obtained at week 24, from a patient treated with tofacitinib. The TCR comes from a human donor with alopecia areata. This chain connects TRBV30 to TRBJ2-1; the D gene is possibly TRBD1 (6 bases). The chain's CDR3 is CAWSGYRVDEQFF. The CDR3 DNA sequence: TGTGCCTGGAGTGGGTACAGGGTTGATGAGCAGTTCTTC.